This TCR beta chain was found in a study of blood T cell repertoires in COVID-19. Clinical history as reported by participants underpinned cohort assignment. Recovered participants had two consecutive negative NP/OP PCR tests, healthcare professional clearance, or symptom resolution. Authors' data handling: Reference gene primer amplification yielded estimated nucleated cell counts. TCRdb keeps only in-frame clones here, not all; method: immunoSEQ multiplex PCR. The D gene and trimming were derived from the DNA, and the V and J assignments and clone size from that table. Among approximately 400,000 clones listed, approximately 90% were seen once. The CDR3 totals 15 residues. Germline-derived CDR1 and CDR2 are SGHRS and YFSETQ. V shed 4 bases and J 4 bases; nucleotides not matched to a gene: 8.

This sequence originates from a young woman who had recovered from COVID-19. The chain carries TRBV5-1 and TRBJ2-3, with 8 bases matching TRBD1. Input material: PBMCs or T cells enriched from blood (not recorded which). Written as DNA, the CDR3 is TGCGCCAGCAGCCCCACGACAGGGGTGGCAGATACGCAGTATTTT. Amino acid sequence: CASSPTTGVADTQYF. Based on the CDR3 plus reference TRBV5-1 and TRBJ2-3, the full variable domain is KAGVTQTPRYLIKTRGQQVTLSCSPISGHRSVSWYQQTPGQGLQFLFEYFSETQRNKGNFPGRFSGRQFSNSRSEMNVSTLELGDSALYLCASSPTTGVADTQYFGPGTRLTVL.